The sequence of this TCR beta chain was determined in a study of identical twins. Overall study findings and caveats: Insertion counts were lower in abundant cord blood beta clonotypes, a trend that memory repertoires did not show.

Everyone who donated was a healthy Caucasian. TCRdb re-derived calls from the 5' RACE reads in MiXCR, one entry per CDR3 protein. The table includes about 790,000 distinct CDR3 sequences, roughly 18% detected once. Concerning this clonotype itself: The antigen is undetermined. At one boundary the junction diverges from the germline segment, which might be a read error.

This same sample was also part of a study on T cells expressing NK-cell markers.

Sample: PBMCs. This receptor was taken from a woman aged 18-29 years in good health.

The CDR3 nucleotides read TGTGCCTGCAGCAAAGAGGGGACTAGCCGCACCGGGGAGCTGTTTTTT. It codes for CACSKEGTSRTGELFF. The chain joins TRBV3-1 to TRBJ2-2; 9 nucleotides agree with TRBD2. The CDR3 is made up of 16 amino acids. Germline V gene data show CDR1 as LGHDT and CDR2 as YNNKEL (reference sequence). Based on the CDR3 plus reference TRBV3-1 and TRBJ2-2, the full variable domain is DTAVSQTPKYLVTQMGNDKSIKCEQNLGHDTMYWYKQDSKKFLKIMFSYNNKELIINETVPNRFSPKSPDKAHLNLHINSLELGDSAVYFCACSKEGTSRTGELFFGEGSRLTVL.